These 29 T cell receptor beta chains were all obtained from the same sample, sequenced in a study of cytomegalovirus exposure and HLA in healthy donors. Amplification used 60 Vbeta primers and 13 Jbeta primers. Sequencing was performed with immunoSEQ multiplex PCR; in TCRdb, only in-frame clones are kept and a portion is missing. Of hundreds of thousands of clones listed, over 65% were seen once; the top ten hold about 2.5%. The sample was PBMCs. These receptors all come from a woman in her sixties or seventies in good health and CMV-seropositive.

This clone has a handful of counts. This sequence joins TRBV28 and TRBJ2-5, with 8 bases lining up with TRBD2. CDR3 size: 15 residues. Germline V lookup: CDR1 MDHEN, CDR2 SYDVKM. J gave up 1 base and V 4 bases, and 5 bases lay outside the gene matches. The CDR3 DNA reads TGTGCCAGCAGTTATGGAGCGGGGGCCCAAGAGACCCAGTACTTC. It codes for CASSYGAGAQETQYF.

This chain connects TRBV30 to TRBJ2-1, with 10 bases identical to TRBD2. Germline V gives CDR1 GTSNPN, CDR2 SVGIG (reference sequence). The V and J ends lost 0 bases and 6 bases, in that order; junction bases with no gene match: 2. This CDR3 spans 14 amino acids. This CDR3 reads CAWSVAGGLNEQFF. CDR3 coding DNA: TGTGCCTGGAGTGTAGCGGGAGGGCTCAATGAGCAGTTCTTC.

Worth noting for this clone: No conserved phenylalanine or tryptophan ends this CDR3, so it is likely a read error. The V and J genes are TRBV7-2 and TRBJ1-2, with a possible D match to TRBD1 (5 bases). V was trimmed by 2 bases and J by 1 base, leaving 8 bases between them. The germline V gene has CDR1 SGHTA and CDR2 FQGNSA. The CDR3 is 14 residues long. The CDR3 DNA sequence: TGTGCCAGCAGCTTAAAGCAGGGTAACTATGGCTACACCTCC. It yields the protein CASSLKQGNYGYTS.

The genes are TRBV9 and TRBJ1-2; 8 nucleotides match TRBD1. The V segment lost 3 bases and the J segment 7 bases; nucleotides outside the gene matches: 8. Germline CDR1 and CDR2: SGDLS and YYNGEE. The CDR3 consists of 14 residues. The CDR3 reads CASSELPRGLGYTF. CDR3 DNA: TGTGCCAGCAGCGAGCTCCCCAGGGGGCTTGGCTACACCTTC.

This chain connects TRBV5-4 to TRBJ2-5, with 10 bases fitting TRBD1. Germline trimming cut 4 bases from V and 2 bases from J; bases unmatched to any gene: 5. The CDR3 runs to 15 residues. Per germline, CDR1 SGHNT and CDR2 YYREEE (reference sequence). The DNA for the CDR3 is TGTGCCAGCAGCCCTGGGACAGGGGTACAAGAGACCCAGTACTTC. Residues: CASSPGTGVQETQYF.

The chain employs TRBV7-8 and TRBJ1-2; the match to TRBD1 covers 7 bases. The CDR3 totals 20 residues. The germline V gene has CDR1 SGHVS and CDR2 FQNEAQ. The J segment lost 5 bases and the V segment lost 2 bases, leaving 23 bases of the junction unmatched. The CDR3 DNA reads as TGTGCCAGCAGCTTAAGTGAAGTGATACGGCCGTCAGGGGGGTTTTATGGCTACACCTTC. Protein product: CASSLSEVIRPSGGFYGYTF.

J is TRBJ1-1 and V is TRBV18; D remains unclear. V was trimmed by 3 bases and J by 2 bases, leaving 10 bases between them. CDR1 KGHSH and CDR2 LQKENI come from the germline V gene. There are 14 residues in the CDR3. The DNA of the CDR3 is TGTGCCAGCTCACCTTTGACTGATAACACTGAAGCTTTCTTT. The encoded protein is CASSPLTDNTEAFF.

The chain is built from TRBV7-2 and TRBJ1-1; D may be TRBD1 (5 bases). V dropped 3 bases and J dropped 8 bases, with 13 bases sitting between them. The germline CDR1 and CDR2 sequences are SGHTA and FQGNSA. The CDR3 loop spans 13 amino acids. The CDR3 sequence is CASSFTQGREAFF. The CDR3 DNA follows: TGTGCCAGCAGCTTTACCCAGGGAAGAGAAGCTTTCTTT.

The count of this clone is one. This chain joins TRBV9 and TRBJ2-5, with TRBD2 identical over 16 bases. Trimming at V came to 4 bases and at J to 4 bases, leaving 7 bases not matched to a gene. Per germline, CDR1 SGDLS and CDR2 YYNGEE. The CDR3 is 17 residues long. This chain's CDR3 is CASSPGTSGGDVETQYF. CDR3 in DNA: TGTGCCAGCAGCCCCGGGACTAGCGGGGGGGATGTAGAGACCCAGTACTTC.

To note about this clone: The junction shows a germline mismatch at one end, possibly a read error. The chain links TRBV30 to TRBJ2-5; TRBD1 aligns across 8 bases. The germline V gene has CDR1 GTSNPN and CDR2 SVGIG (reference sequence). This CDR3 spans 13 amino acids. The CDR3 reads CAWGRGPQEAQYF. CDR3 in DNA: TGTGCCTGGGGCAGGGGGCCCCAAGAGGCCCAGTACTTC.

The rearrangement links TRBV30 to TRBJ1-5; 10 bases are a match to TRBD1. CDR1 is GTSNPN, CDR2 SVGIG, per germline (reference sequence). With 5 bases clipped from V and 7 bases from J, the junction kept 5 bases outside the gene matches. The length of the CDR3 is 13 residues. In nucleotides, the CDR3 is TGTGCCTGGGCCGGGACAGGGGACCAGCCCCAGCATTTT. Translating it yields CAWAGTGDQPQHF.

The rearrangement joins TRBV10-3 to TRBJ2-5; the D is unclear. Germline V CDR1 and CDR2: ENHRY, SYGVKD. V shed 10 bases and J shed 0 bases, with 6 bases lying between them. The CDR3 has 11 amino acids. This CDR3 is CATADQETQYF. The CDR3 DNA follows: TGTGCCACTGCGGACCAAGAGACCCAGTACTTC.

CDR3 in amino acids: CASSPSSGSNTGELFF. In DNA, the CDR3 is TGCGCCAGCAGCCCCTCTAGCGGGTCGAACACCGGGGAGCTGTTTTTT. The chain couples TRBV5-1 to TRBJ2-2, with 8 bases lining up with TRBD2. Germline V gives CDR1 SGHRS, CDR2 YFSETQ. This CDR3 comprises 16 residues. The junction had 5 bases not matched to a gene; V was cut back by 4 bases and J by 0 bases.

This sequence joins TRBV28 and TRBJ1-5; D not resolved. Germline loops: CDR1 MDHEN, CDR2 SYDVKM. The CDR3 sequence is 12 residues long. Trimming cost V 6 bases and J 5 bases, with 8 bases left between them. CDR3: CASSPGDQPQHF. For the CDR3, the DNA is TGTGCCAGCAGCCCCGGGGATCAGCCCCAGCATTTT.

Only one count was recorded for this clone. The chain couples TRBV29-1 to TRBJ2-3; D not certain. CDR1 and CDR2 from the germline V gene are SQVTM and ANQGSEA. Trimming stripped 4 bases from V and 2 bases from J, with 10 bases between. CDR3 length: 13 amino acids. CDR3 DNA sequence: TGCAGCGTTGGTGGCTCCCTCACAGATACGCAGTATTTT. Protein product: CSVGGSLTDTQYF.

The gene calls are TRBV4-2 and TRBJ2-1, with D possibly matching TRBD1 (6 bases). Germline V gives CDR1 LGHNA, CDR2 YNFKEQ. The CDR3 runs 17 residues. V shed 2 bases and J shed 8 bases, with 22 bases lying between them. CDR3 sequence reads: CASSQFLRNRVKDEQFF. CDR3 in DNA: TGTGCCAGCAGCCAATTCCTCCGGAACAGGGTTAAGGATGAGCAGTTCTTC.

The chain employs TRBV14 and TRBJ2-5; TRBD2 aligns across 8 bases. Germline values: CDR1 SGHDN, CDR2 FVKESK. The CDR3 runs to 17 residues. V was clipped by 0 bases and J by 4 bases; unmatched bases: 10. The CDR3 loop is CASSQDIRGGRRETQYF. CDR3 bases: TGTGCCAGCAGCCAAGATATACGGGGGGGCCGAAGAGAGACCCAGTACTTC. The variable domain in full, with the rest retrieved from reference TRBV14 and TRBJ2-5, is EAGVTQFPSHSVIEKGQTVTLRCDPISGHDNLYWYRRVMGKEIKFLLHFVKESKQDESGMPNNRFLAERTGGTYSTLKVQPAELEDSGVYFCASSQDIRGGRRETQYFGPGTRLLVL.

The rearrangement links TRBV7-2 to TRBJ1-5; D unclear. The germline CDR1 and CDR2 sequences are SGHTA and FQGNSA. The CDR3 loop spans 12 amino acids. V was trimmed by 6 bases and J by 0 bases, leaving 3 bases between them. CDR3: CASSNSNQPQHF. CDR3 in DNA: TGTGCCAGCAGTAATAGCAATCAGCCCCAGCATTTT.

The CDR3 protein is CASAVGGAQHF. The CDR3 DNA sequence: TGTGCCAGCGCCGTCGGGGGAGCCCAGCATTTT. The chain has TRBV18 and TRBJ1-5, with TRBD1 as a possible D gene (5 bases). V was pared by 8 bases and J by 11 bases, with 13 bases between. The germline V gene encodes CDR1 KGHSH and CDR2 LQKENI. The CDR3 sequence is 11 residues long.

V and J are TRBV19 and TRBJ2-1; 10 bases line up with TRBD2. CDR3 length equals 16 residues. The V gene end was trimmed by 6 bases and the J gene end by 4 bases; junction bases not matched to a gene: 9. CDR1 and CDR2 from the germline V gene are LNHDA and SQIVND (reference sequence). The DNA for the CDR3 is TGTGCCAGTAGGCCGTTTACACTAGCGGGGTACAATGAGCAGTTCTTC. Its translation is CASRPFTLAGYNEQFF.

The CDR3, as DNA: TGTGCCAGCAGCTTAGGACAGATGAACACTGAAGCTTTCTTT. Its protein product is CASSLGQMNTEAFF. V usage is TRBV11-2 and J usage is TRBJ1-1, with a weak D call TRBD1 (5 bases). Trimming shortened V by 1 base and J by 0 bases, and 6 bases separated the two germline ends. This CDR3 contains 14 residues. The germline gives CDR1 SGHAT, CDR2 FQNNGV.

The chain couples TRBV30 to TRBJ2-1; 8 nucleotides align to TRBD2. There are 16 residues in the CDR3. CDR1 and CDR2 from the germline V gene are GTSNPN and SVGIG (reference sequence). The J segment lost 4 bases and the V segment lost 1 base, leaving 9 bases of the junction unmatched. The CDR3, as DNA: TGTGCCTGGAGTGCCTCAGGACTAGCACCGTACAATGAGCAGTTCTTC. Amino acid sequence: CAWSASGLAPYNEQFF.

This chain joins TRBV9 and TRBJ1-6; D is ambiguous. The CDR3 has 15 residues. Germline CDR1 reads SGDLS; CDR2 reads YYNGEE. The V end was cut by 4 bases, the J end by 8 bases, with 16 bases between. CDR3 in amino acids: CASSQTGGWDSPLHF. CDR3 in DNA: TGTGCCAGCAGCCAGACGGGAGGGTGGGATTCACCCCTCCACTTT.

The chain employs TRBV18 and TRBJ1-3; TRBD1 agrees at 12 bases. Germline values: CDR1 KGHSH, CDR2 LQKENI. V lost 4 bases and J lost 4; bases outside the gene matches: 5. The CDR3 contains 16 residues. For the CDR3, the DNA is TGTGCCAGCTCACTATCGGGACAGGGGGCAGGAAACACCATATATTTT. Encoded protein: CASSLSGQGAGNTIYF.

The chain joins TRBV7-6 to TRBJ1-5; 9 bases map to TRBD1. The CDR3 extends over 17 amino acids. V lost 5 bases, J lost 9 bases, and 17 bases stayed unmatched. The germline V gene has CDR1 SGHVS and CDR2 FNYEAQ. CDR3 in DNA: TGTGCCAGCAGCCGACCACAGAAGGAGGACAGGGGAGGGCCCCAGCATTTT. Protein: CASSRPQKEDRGGPQHF.

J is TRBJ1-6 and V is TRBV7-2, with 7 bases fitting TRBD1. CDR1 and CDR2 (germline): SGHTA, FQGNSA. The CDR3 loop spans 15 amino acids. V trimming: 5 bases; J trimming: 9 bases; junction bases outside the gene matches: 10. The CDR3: CASSGVGGAGSPLHF. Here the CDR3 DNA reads TGTGCCAGCAGCGGGGTAGGGGGCGCGGGTTCACCCCTCCACTTT. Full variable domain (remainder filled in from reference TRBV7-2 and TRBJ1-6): GAGVSQSPSNKVTEKGKDVELRCDPISGHTALYWYRQSLGQGLEFLIYFQGNSAPDKSGLPSDRFSAERTGGSVSTLTIQRTQQEDSAVYLCASSGVGGAGSPLHFGNGTRLTVT.

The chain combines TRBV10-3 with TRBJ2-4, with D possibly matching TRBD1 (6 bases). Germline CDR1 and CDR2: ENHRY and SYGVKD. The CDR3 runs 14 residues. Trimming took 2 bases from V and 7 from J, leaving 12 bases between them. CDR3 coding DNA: TGTGCCATCAGTGAGGCCGGGCAGGGGAACATTCAGTACTTC. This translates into CAISEAGQGNIQYF.

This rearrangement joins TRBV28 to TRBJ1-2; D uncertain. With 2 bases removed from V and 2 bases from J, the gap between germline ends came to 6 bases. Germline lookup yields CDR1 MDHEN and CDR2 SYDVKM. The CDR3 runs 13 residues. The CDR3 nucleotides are TGTGCCAGCAGTTTAGCCCAGAACTATGGCTACACCTTC. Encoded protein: CASSLAQNYGYTF.

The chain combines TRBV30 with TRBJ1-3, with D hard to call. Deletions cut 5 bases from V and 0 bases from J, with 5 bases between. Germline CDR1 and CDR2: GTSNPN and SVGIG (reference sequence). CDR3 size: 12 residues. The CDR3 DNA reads TGTGCCTGGCAGGCCTCTGGAAACACCATATATTTT. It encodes CAWQASGNTIYF.